This T cell receptor (beta chain) was identified in a study of shared clonotypes between healthy human individuals (dated by TCRdb to about 2020). Background for the entire study: A couple of women and a few men aged 18 to 49 years were included in the cohort. For each donor, CD4 naive and CD4 memory were each run on three plates, CD8 naive on two plates, and CD8 memory on one plate. To estimate repertoire size and how much clonotypes are shared between individuals, the study performed deep sequencing of blood TCR repertoires from roughly five healthy adults. Libraries were prepared and TCR repertoires were sequenced by different laboratories using diverse techniques, in order to increase sequencing depth and limit assay-specific biases. Leukapheresis yielded between about 0.94 and 9.5 billion PBMCs per donor. Study-level results and caveats: Higher generation probabilities were observed for clonotypes shared by all four sorted-subset donors than for non-shared clonotypes. Because the study included a small number of donors, the genetic and exposure-history diversity represented was limited. Sampling was restricted to blood, and TCR repertoires in tissues likely differ from the TCR repertoires found in blood. Naive subsets generally had larger estimated clonotype richness than memory subsets. Incomplete sequencing was indicated by rarefaction of sorted-subset datasets, despite the large sequencing depth. Across a few donors, 4.5% to 6.5% of naive CD4, over 3% of naive CD8, roughly 2.3% of memory CD4, and 0.4% of memory CD8 clonotypes were shared. Pairwise subsampling led to the expectation that sequencing depth would affect the degree of clonotype sharing among donors.

CD8 naive samples were CD45RO-negative cells positively selected for CCR7, giving a CD45RA+CCR7+ population that excluded TemRA cells. Donors were healthy HIV-negative adults with no recently reported acute infections or vaccinations. All donors were Caucasian adults living in Nashville, Tennessee, USA. Blood was collected by leukapheresis, and PBMCs were isolated by Ficoll-Histopaque density gradient centrifugation and then cryopreserved in liquid nitrogen vapor phase. Analytical flow cytometry was used to check the purity and quantity of each magnetically sorted T cell population. Genomic DNA was isolated from every sorted fraction and measured by UV absorbance on a Nanodrop 2000c. As regards this clone: Its antigen target is currently unknown. Base-call qualities are not available, and no considerably larger clone is one nucleotide away.

TCR CDR3 regions were amplified from genomic DNA by multiplex PCR using the deep immunoSEQ assay. Extracted genomic DNA from each cell subset was spread evenly across all wells of several immunoSEQ 96-well plates, with each plate serving as a replicate. For sorted subsets, about 200 ng genomic DNA, equal to some 30,000 T cell genomes, was loaded into each replicate PCR. Purified libraries were quantified with a Qubit 3.0 fluorometer, sized on a Bioanalyzer 2100, and re-quantified with the KAPA Library Quantification kit. Every immunoSEQ 96-well plate was sequenced on a dedicated single-read 150-cycle Illumina NextSeq 550 flow cell. As for the original processing: Because only junctional sequences without quality scores were contained in the immunoSEQ output, filtering matching that applied to full-length reads could not be performed. To assign V/J genes and CDR3, sequences were annotated against IMGT germline references using PyIR, a Python wrapper for IgBLAST v1.9. Any read was removed if the V/J assignment was weak (E-value above 1e-6), the CDR3 was missing, or the read contained stop codons, out-of-frame junctions, or ambiguous translated residues. V3J clonotypes were defined as sequences sharing an identical inferred V gene, J gene, and CDR3 amino acid sequence. Percentage overlap between repertoires was calculated by dividing the number of shared unique clonotypes by the size of the smaller repertoire. Repertoire richness was assessed with RTK rarefaction, the Chao1 estimator, and Recon v2.1 estimates of unobserved clonotypes. OLGA was used to compute generation probabilities for all TCRbeta clonotypes that the gDNA method yielded from a handful of donors. TCRdb re-hosts the immuneACCESS table, in-frame sequences only. Its copies lack some clones; in the studies checked, an unresolved V gene accounts for under half of them, and the cause for the rest is not known. The DNA gave D and trimming, while V, J and clone size come from that table. Present in this sample are more than 600,000 clones, about 90% of which were seen just once. The ten largest make up approximately 24% of the sample.

CDR1 and CDR2, per the germline V gene (reference sequence), are LNHDA and SQIVND. From cysteine to phenylalanine, the CDR3 is 12 amino acids long. The read is trimmed to its CDR3 DNA, 36 bases read in frame from base 1. Relative to germline, V is missing 8 bases and J is missing 4 bases, with 4 bases of the junction outside any gene match. In this chain, TRBV19 is recombined with TRBJ1-1; TRBD1 fits 7 bases in the junction. The sequence was obtained from a young man in good health. The sample taken for sequencing was naive CD8+ T cells sorted from blood. In the paper's terms, the cell subset or site label means: CD45RA+CCR7+. The DNA sequence reads TGTGCCAGTCGGGCAGGGGGCACTGAAGCTTTCTTT. This yields the protein CASRAGGTEAFF.